Shown below are 3 T cell receptor beta chains from a single sample sequenced in a study of siplizumab effects on memory and regulatory T cells. Measured with immunoSEQ multiplex PCR; TCRdb has only the in-frame clones, and not every one. The table shows about 80,000 clones, with 95% occurring only once. The sample consisted of CD8+ T cells sorted from blood. These receptor sequences come from a human donor in good health.

CDR3 sequence reads: CASSSRIRTVSYNEQFF. CDR3 coding DNA: TGTGCCAGCAGCTCACGAATTAGGACCGTCTCCTACAATGAGCAGTTCTTC. V gene TRBV9 combines with J gene TRBJ2-1; the D is unclear. Trimming removed 4 bases at V and 0 bases at J, with 17 bases between. CDR3 length: 17 amino acids. Germline V lookup: CDR1 SGDLS, CDR2 YYNGEE.

The rearrangement uses TRBV5-4 and TRBJ2-3, with 11 bases identical to TRBD2. The CDR3 is 16 amino acids. Germline V lookup: CDR1 SGHNT, CDR2 YYREEE (reference sequence). V lost 4 bases, J lost 0 bases, and 4 bases stayed unmatched. CDR3 sequence reads: CASSETSGASTDTQYF. The DNA of the CDR3 is TGTGCCAGCAGCGAGACTAGCGGGGCTAGCACAGATACGCAGTATTTT.

V gene TRBV7-9 combines with J gene TRBJ1-2; 12 bases agree with TRBD1. The junction had 9 bases not matched to a gene; V was cut back by 0 bases and J by 4 bases. CDR1 and CDR2 (germline): SEHNR, FQNEAQ (reference sequence). CDR3 length: 18 amino acids. Here the CDR3 DNA reads TGTGCCAGCAGCTTAGCTACCGGGACAGGGGGCTCTGGCTATGGCTACACCTTC. Amino acid sequence: CASSLATGTGGSGYGYTF.